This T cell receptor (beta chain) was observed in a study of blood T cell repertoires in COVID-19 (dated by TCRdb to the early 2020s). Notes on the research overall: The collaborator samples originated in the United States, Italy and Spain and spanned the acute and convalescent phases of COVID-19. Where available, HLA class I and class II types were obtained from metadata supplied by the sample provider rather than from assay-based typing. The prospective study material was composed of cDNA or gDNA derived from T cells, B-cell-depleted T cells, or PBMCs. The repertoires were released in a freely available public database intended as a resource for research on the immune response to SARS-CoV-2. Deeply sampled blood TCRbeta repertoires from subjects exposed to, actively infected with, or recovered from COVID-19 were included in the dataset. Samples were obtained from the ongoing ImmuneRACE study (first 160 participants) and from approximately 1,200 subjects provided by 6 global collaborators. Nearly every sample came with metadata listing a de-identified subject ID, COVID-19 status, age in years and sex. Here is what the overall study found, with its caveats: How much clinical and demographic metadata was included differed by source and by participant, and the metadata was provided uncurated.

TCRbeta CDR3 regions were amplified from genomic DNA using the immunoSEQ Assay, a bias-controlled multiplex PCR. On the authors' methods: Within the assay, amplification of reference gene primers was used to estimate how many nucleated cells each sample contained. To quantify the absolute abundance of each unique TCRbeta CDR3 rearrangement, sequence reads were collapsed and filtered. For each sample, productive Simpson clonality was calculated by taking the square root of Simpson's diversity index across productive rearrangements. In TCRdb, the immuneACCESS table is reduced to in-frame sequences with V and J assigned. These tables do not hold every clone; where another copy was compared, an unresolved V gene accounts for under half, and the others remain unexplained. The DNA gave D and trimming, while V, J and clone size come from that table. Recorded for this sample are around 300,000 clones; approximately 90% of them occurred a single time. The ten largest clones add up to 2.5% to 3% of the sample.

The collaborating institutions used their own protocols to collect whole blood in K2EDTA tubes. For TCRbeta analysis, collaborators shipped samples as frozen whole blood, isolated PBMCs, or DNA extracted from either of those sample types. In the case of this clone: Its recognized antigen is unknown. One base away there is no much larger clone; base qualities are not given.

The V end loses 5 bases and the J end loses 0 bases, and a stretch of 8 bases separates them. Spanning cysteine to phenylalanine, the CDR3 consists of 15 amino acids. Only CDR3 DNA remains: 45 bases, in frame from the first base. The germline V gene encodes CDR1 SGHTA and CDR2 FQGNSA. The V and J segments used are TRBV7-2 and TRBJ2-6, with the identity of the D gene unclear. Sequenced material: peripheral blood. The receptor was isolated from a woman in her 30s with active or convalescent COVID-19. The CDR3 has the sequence CASSLDNSGANVLTF. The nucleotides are TGTGCCAGCAGCCTCGACAACTCTGGGGCCAACGTCCTGACTTTC. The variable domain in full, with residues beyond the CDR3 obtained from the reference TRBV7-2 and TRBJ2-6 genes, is GAGVSQSPSNKVTEKGKDVELRCDPISGHTALYWYRQSLGQGLEFLIYFQGNSAPDKSGLPSDRFSAERTGGSVSTLTIQRTQQEDSAVYLCASSLDNSGANVLTFGAGSRLTVL.